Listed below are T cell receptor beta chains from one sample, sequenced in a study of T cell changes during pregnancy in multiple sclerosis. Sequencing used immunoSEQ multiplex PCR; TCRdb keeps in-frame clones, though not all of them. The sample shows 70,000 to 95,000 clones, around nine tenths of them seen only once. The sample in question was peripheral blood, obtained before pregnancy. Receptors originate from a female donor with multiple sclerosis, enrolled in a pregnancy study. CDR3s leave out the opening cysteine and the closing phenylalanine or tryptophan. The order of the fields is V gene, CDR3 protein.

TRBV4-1 ASSHNSMNTEAF
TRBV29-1 SVEDTVQKLF
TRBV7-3 ASRRDPRGNAEAF
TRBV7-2 ASSSQGARTRVDGYT
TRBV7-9 ASSRGLAGSYNEQF
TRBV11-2 ASSLAGQAYEQY
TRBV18 ASSSLRGNEQF
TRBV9 ASSVGQSRSYNSPLH
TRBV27 ASSLGPAGTNEKLF
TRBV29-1 SASQGASNQPQH
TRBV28 ASTFDYQPQH
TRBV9 ASSVVAANYGYT
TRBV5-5 ASSPGLAGIQETQY
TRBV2 ASSVGGGNTEAF
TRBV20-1 SVREANEQF
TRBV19 ASSIDTSGGAYNEQF
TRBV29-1 SAVGRGTGANVLT
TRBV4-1 ASSQEPGTSGDEQF
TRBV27 ASSQTGLAGGNEQF
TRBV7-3 ASSLLGAWGSPLH
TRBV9 ASSETGKENTIY
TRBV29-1 SVCTGGETQY
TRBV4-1 ASSQLPSLQIYTNTGELF
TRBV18 ASSPSGGLSAAEQY
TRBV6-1 ASSGLSGQGSGELF
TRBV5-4 ASSLGGGSTDTQY
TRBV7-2 ASSLLNTEAF
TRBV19 ASSIRGARTEAF
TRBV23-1 ASSPGQFNEKLF
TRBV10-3 AIRDSGQNTEAF
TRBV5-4 ASMGGGRETQY
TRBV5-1 ASSLGLEGSYEQY
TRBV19 ASSILMRGRRPQH
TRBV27 ASSQSAGTVSGNTIY
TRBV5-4 ASSTGQGPLIGYT
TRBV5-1 ASSPGLGGGKLF
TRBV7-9 ASSLTYEQY
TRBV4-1 ASSRGDRSNGELF
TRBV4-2 ASSRTAGTVGYGYT
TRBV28 ASSFGQNYGYT
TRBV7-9 ASSLGGSTGGNTDTQY
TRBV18 ASLPSSYNEQF
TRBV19 ASKDRGNGYT
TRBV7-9 ASSTGTGRATGELF
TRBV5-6 ASSPLRTGWAHVLT